Shown below are 9 T cell receptor beta chains from a single sample sequenced in a study of cytomegalovirus exposure and HLA in healthy donors. Both 60 Vbeta primers and 13 Jbeta primers went into the PCR. Assay used: immunoSEQ multiplex PCR; TCRdb lists only in-frame clones, some missing. The sample has about 82,000 clones, around 84% seen once. What was sequenced was PBMCs. Receptors originate from a man in his 70s in good health and CMV-seropositive.

The rearrangement links TRBV5-8 to TRBJ2-4, with 7 bases matching TRBD1. This CDR3 is 16 amino acids long. The V segment lost 1 base and the J segment 6 bases; nucleotides outside the gene matches: 10. From germline, CDR1 is SGHTS and CDR2 YDEGEE. Written as DNA, the CDR3 is TGTGCCAGCAGCTTGATCCCAGGGGGAAGCGGAAACATTCAGTACTTC. Its translation is CASSLIPGGSGNIQYF.

This chain uses TRBV27 with TRBJ1-2; 9 bases map to TRBD1. Germline CDR1 and CDR2: MNHEY and SMNVEV (reference sequence). With V trimmed by 3 bases and J by 3 bases, 5 bases remained unmatched. The CDR3 sequence is 15 residues long. The CDR3 nucleotides are TGTGCCAGCAGTTTCGGGACAGGGATGGACTATGGCTACACCTTC. Translation: CASSFGTGMDYGYTF.

This chain joins TRBV7-8 and TRBJ2-7, with 7 positions matching TRBD2. The CDR3 totals 14 residues. The germline V gene has CDR1 SGHVS and CDR2 FQNEAQ. Trimming took 3 bases from V and 2 from J; bases not matched to a gene: 4. For the CDR3, the DNA is TGTGCCAGCAGCTTCAGCGGGAATACCTACGAGCAGTACTTC. Residues: CASSFSGNTYEQYF.

The J gene is TRBJ1-1, the V gene TRBV11-3; D is unresolved. The ends were cut back, 2 bases at V and 3 bases at J, with 7 bases in the middle. The CDR3 is 13 amino acids. Germline CDR1 is SGHNT and CDR2 is YENEEA. CDR3 amino acids: CASSLTEDTEAFF. CDR3 nucleotide sequence: TGTGCCAGCAGCTTAACGGAGGACACTGAAGCTTTCTTT.

The chain is built from TRBV5-1 and TRBJ2-3; D unresolved. CDR1 and CDR2 (germline): SGHRS, YFSETQ. The CDR3 is 13 amino acids. V dropped 0 bases and J dropped 4 bases, with 6 bases sitting between them. The CDR3 loop is CASSLAGPDTQYF. The CDR3 coding sequence is TGCGCCAGCAGCTTGGCAGGCCCAGATACGCAGTATTTT.

The rearrangement uses TRBV5-1 and TRBJ2-1; TRBD2 aligns across 8 bases. CDR1 and CDR2 (germline): SGHRS, YFSETQ. The trim removed 3 bases at V and 7 bases at J, leaving 15 bases unmatched. The CDR3 consists of 17 residues. CDR3 protein: CASSSTPGLGSANEQFF. DNA for the CDR3: TGCGCCAGCAGCTCTACTCCGGGACTAGGGTCTGCTAATGAGCAGTTCTTC. Together with reference TRBV5-1 and TRBJ2-1, the CDR3 gives the full variable domain: KAGVTQTPRYLIKTRGQQVTLSCSPISGHRSVSWYQQTPGQGLQFLFEYFSETQRNKGNFPGRFSGRQFSNSRSEMNVSTLELGDSALYLCASSSTPGLGSANEQFFGPGTRLTVL.

V usage is TRBV7-6 and J usage is TRBJ2-2, with unresolved D. V was pared by 2 bases and J by 0 bases, with 10 bases between. This CDR3 region has 16 residues. Germline lookup yields CDR1 SGHVS and CDR2 FNYEAQ. The CDR3: CASSLLPRPNTGELFF. In nucleotides, the CDR3 is TGTGCCAGCAGCTTATTGCCCAGGCCGAACACCGGGGAGCTGTTTTTT.

The V gene is TRBV29-1, the J gene TRBJ2-5, with 7 bases aligning to TRBD1. The CDR3 is made up of 14 amino acids. Trimming at V came to 3 bases and at J to 2 bases, leaving 6 bases not matched to a gene. Germline loops: CDR1 SQVTM, CDR2 ANQGSEA. The DNA of the CDR3 is TGCAGCGTTGAGGGGACGGACAGGCAAGAGACCCAGTACTTC. Translation gives CSVEGTDRQETQYF. Filled out from reference TRBV29-1 and TRBJ2-5, the complete variable domain reads SAVISQKPSRDICQRGTSLTIQCQVDSQVTMMFWYRQQPGQSLTLIATANQGSEATYESGFVIDKFPISRPNLTFSTLTVSNMSPEDSSIYLCSVEGTDRQETQYFGPGTRLLVL.

The chain carries TRBV11-2 and TRBJ2-7, with TRBD2 matching over 8 bases. Germline assignment: CDR1 SGHAT and CDR2 FQNNGV. V was clipped by 1 base and J by 7 bases; unmatched bases: 6. The CDR3 is made up of 14 amino acids. The CDR3 sequence: CASSLARIAGEQYF. The CDR3 coding sequence is TGTGCCAGCAGCTTAGCGCGGATAGCGGGAGAGCAGTACTTC.